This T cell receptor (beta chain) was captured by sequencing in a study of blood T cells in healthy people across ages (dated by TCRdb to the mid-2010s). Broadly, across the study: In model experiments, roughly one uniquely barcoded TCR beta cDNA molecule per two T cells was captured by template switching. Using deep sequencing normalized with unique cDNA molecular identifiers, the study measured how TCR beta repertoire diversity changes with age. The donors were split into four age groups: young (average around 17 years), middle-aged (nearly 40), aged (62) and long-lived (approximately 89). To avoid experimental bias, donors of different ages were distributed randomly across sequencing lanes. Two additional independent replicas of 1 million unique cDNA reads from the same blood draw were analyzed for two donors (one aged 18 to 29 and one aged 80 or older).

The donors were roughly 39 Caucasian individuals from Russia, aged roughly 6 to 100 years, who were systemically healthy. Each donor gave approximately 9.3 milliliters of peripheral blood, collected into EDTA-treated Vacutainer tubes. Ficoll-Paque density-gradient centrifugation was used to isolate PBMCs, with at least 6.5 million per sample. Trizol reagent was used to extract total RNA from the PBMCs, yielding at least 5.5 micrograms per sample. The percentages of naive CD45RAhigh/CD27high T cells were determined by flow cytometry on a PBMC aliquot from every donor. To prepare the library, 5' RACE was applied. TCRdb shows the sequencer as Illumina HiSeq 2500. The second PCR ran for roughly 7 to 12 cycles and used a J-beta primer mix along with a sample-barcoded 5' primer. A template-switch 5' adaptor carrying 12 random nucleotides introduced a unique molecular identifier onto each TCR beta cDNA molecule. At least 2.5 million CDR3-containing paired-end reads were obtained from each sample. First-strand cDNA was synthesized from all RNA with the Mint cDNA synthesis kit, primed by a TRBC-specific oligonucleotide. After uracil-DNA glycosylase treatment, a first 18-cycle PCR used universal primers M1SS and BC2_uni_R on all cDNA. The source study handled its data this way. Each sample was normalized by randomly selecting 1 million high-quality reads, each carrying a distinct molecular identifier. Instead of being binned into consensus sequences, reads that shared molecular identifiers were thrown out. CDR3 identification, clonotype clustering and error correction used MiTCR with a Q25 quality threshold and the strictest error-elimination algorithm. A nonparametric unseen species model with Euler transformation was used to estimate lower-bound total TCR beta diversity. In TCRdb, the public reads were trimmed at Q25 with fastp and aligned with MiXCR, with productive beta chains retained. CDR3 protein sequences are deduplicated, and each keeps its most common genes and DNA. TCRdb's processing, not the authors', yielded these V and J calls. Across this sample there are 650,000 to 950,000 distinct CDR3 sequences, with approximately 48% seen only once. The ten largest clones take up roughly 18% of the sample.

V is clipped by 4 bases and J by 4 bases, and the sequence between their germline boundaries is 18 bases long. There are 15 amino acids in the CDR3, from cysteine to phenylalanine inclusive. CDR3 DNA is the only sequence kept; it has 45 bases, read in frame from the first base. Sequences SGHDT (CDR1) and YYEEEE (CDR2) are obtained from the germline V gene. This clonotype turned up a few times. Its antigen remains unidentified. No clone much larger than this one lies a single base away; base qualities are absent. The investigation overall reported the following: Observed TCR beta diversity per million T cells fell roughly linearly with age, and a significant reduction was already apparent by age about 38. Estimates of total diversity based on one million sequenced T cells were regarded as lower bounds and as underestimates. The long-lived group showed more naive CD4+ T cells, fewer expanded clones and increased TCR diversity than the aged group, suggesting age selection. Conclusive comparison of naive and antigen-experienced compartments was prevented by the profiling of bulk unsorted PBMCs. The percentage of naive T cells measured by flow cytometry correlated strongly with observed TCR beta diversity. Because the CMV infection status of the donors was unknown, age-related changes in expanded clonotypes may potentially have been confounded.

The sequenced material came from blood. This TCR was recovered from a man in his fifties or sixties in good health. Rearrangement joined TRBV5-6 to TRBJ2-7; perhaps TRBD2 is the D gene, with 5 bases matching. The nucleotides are TGTGCCAGCAGCCGAAGAGCAACCCGCGGGTACGAGCAGTACTTC. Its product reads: CASSRRATRGYEQYF. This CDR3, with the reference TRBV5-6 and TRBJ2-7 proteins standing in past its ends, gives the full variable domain DAGVTQSPTHLIKTRGQQVTLRCSPKSGHDTVSWYQQALGQGPQFIFQYYEEEERQRGNFPDRFSGHQFPNYSSELNVNALLLGDSALYLCASSRRATRGYEQYFGPGTRLTVT.